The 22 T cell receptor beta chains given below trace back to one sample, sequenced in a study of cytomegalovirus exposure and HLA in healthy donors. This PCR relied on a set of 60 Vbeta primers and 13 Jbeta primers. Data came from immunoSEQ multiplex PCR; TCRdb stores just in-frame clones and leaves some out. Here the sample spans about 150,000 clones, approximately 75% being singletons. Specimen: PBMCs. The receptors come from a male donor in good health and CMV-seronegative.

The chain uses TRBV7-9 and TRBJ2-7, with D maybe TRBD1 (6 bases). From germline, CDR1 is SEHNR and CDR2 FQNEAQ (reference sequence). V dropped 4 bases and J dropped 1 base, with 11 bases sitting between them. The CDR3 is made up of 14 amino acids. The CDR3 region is CASSSGRGSYEQYF. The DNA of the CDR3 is TGTGCCAGCAGCTCAGGCAGGGGATCCTACGAGCAGTACTTC.

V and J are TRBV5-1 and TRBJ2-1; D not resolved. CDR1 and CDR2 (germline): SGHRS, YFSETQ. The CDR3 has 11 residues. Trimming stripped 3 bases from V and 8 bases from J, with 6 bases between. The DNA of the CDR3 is TGCGCCAGCAGCTCCGAGTATGAGCAGTTCTTC. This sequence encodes CASSSEYEQFF.

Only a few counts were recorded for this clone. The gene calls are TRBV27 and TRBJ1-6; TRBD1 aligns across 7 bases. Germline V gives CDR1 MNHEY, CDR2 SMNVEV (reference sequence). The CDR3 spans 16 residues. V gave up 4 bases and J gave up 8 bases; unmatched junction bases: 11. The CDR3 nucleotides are TGTGCCAGCAGTTCCTTACCGGGACAGTGGGATTCACCCCTCCACTTT. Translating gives CASSSLPGQWDSPLHF.

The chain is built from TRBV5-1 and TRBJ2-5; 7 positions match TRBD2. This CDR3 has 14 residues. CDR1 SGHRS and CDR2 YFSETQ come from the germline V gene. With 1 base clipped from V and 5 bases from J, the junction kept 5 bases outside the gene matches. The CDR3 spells CASSLSQGGETQYF. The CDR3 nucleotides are TGCGCCAGCAGCTTGAGTCAGGGAGGGGAGACCCAGTACTTC.

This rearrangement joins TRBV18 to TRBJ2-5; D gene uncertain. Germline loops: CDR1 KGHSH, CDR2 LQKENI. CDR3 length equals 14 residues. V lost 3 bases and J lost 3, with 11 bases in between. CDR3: CASSPPETKETQYF. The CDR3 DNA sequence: TGTGCCAGCTCACCCCCAGAAACCAAAGAGACCCAGTACTTC.

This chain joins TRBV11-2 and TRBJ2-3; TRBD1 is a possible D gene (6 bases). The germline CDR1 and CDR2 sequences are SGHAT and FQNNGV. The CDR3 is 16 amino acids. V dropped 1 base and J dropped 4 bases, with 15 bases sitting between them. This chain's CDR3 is CASSLGTTGSSDTQYF. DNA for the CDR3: TGTGCCAGCAGCTTAGGAACGACAGGTTCGTCAGATACGCAGTATTTT.

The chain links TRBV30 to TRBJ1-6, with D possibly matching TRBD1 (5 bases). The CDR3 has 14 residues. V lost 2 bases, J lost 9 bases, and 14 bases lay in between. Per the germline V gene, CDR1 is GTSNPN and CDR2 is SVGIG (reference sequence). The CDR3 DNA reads TGTGCCTGGAGTCGTGGGGCGAACGGTTCACCCCTCCACTTT. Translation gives CAWSRGANGSPLHF.

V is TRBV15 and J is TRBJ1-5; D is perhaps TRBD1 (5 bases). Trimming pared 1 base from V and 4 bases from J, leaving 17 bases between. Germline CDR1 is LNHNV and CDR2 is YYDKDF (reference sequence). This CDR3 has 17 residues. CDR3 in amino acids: CATSRVGGNGANQPQHF. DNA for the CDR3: TGTGCCACCAGCAGAGTAGGTGGGAATGGGGCAAATCAGCCCCAGCATTTT.

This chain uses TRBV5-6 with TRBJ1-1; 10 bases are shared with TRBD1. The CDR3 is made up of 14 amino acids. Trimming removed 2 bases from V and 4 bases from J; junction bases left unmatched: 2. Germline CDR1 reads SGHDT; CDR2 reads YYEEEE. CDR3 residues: CASSFRTGGTEAFF. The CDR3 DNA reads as TGTGCCAGCAGCTTCCGGACAGGGGGCACTGAAGCTTTCTTT.

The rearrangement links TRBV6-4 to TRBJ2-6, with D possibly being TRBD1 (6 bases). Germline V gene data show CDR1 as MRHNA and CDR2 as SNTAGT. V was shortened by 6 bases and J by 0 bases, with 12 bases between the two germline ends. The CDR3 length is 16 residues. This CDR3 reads CASRAYRASGANVLTF. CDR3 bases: TGTGCCAGCAGGGCTTACAGGGCCTCTGGGGCCAACGTCCTGACTTTC.

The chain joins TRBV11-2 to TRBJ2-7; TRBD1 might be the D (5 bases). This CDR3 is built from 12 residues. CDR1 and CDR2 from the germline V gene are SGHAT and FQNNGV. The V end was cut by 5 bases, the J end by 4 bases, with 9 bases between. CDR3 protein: CASSEQGYEQYF. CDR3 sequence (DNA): TGTGCCAGCAGCGAGCAGGGATACGAGCAGTACTTC.

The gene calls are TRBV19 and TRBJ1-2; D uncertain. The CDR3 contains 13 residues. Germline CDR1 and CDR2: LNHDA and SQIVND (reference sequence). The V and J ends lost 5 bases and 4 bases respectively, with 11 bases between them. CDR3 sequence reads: CASSPNGVYGYTF. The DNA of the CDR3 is TGTGCCAGTAGTCCTAATGGAGTCTATGGCTACACCTTC.

The CDR3 loop is CASSTGQGGTEAFF. CDR3 DNA sequence: TGTGCCAGTAGTACTGGACAGGGCGGCACTGAAGCTTTCTTT. The chain employs TRBV19 and TRBJ1-1; TRBD1 aligns across 8 bases. The ends lost 4 bases at V and 4 bases at J; junction bases unmatched: 5. CDR1 LNHDA and CDR2 SQIVND come from the germline V gene (reference sequence). The CDR3 has 14 residues.

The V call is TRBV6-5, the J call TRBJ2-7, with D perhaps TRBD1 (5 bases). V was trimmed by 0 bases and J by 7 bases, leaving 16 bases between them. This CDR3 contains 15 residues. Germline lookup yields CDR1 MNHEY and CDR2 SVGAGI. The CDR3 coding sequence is TGTGCCAGCAGTTACTCGATCCAGGGCTACGGTGAGCAGTACTTC. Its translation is CASSYSIQGYGEQYF.

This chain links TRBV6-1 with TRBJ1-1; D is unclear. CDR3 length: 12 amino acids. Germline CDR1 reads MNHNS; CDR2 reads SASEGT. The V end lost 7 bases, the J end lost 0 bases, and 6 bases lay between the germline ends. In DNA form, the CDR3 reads TGTGCCAGCACGGTCATGAACACTGAAGCTTTCTTT. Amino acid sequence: CASTVMNTEAFF.

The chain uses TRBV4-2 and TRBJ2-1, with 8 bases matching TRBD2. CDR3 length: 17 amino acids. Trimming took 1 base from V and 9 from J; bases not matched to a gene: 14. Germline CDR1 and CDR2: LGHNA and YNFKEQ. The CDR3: CASSQGEAGATAGEQFF. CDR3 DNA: TGTGCCAGCAGCCAAGGAGAAGCGGGGGCGACCGCCGGTGAGCAGTTCTTC.

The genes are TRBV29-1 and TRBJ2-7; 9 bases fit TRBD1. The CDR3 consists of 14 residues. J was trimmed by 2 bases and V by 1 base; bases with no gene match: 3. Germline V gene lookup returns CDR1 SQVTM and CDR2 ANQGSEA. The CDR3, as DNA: TGCAGCGTTGAAGTACAGGGGGCCACCTACGAGCAGTACTTC. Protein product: CSVEVQGATYEQYF.

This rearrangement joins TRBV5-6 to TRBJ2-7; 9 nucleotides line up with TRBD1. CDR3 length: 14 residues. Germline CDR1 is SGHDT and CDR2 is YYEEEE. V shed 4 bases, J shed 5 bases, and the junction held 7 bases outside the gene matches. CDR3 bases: TGTGCCAGCAGCCCCGGGACAGGGTACCACGAGCAGTACTTC. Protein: CASSPGTGYHEQYF.

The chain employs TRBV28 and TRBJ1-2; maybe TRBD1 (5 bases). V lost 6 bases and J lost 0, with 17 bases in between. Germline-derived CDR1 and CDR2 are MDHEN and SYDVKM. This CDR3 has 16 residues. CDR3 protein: CASSLGWGVPNYGYTF. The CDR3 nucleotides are TGTGCCAGCAGCCTCGGGTGGGGCGTACCTAACTATGGCTACACCTTC.

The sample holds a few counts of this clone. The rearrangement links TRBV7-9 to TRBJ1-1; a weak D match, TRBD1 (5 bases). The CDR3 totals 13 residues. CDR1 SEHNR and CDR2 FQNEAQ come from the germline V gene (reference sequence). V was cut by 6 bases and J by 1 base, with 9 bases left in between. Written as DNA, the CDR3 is TGTGCCAGCAGTCTGGACAAGAACACTGAAGCTTTCTTT. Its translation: CASSLDKNTEAFF.

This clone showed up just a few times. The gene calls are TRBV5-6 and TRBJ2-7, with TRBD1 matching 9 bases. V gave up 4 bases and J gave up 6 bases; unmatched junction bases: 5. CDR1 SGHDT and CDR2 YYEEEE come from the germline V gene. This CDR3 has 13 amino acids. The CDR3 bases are TGTGCCAGCAGCACTCGGACAGGGGCCGAGCAGTACTTC. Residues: CASSTRTGAEQYF. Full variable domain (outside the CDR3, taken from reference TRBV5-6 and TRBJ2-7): DAGVTQSPTHLIKTRGQQVTLRCSPKSGHDTVSWYQQALGQGPQFIFQYYEEEERQRGNFPDRFSGHQFPNYSSELNVNALLLGDSALYLCASSTRTGAEQYFGPGTRLTVT.

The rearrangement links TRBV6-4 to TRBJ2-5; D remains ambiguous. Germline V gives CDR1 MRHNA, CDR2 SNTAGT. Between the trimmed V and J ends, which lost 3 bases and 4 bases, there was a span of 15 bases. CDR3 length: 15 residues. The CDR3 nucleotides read TGTGCCAGCAGTGAAGGAACATTTTCAGGAGAGACCCAGTACTTC. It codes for CASSEGTFSGETQYF.